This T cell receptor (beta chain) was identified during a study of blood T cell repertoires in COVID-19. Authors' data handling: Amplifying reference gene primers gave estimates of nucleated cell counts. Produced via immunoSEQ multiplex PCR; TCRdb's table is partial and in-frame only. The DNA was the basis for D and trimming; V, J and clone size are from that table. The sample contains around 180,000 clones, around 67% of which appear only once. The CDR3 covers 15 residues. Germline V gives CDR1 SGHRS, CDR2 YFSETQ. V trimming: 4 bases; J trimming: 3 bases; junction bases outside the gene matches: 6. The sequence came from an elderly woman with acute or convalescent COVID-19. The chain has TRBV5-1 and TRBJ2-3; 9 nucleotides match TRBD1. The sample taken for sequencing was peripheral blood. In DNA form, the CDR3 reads TGCGCCAGCAGCCCCGGACAGGGGAGTACAGATACGCAGTATTTT. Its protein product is CASSPGQGSTDTQYF.